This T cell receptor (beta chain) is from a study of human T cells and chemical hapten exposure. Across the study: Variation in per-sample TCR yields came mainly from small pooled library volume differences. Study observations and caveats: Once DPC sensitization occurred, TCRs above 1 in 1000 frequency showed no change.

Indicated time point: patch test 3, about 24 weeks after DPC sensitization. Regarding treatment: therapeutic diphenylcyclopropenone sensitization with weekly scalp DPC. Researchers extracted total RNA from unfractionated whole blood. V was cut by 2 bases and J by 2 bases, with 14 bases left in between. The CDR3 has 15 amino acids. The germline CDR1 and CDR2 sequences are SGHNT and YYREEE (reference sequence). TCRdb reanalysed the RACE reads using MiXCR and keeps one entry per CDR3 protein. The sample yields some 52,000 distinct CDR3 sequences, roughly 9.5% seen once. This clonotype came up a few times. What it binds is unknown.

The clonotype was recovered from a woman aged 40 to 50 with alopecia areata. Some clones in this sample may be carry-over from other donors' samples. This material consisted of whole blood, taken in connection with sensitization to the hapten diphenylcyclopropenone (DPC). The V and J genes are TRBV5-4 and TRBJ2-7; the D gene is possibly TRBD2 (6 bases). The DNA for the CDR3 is TGTGCCAGCAGCTTTTCACTAGCCCTCACCTACGAGCAGTACTTC. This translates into CASSFSLALTYEQYF.